This TCR beta chain comes out of a study of identical twins. There are a few counts of this clonotype. The CDR3 extends over 13 amino acids. Germline values: CDR1 SGHRS, CDR2 YFSETQ. V was shortened by 2 bases and J by 1 base, with 6 bases between the two germline ends. TCRdb re-called the 5' RACE reads with MiXCR, one entry per CDR3 protein. The table has 520,000 or so distinct CDR3 sequences, 22% seen once. These data are also associated with another study on T cells expressing NK-cell markers.

What was sequenced was CD4+ T cells sorted from blood. This receptor was identified in a woman between 18 and 29 years old in good health. The chain combines TRBV5-1 with TRBJ2-5, with unresolved D. In DNA form, the CDR3 reads TGCGCCAGCAGCTTTTTCAGCCAAGAGACCCAGTACTTC. Translating it yields CASSFFSQETQYF. Supplemented by reference TRBV5-1 and TRBJ2-5, the full variable domain reads KAGVTQTPRYLIKTRGQQVTLSCSPISGHRSVSWYQQTPGQGLQFLFEYFSETQRNKGNFPGRFSGRQFSNSRSEMNVSTLELGDSALYLCASSFFSQETQYFGPGTRLLVL.